This T cell receptor beta chain was identified in a study of response to subunit inactivated influenza vaccine. The CDR3 extends over 14 amino acids. V was shortened by 5 bases and J by 3 bases, with 13 bases between the two germline ends. The germline gives CDR1 SGDLS, CDR2 YYNGEE. TCRdb passed the RT-PCR reads through MiXCR, listing each CDR3 protein once. The sample consists of roughly 620,000 distinct CDR3 sequences, approximately 10% of them appearing once. These data also featured in a second study, about T cells expressing NK-cell markers. That study adds: TCR beta libraries carry UMIs added by 5'RACE template switching. Cells sorted as CD3+CD56+NKG2C+, CD3+CD56+NKG2C- and CD3+CD56-NKG2C+ T cells supplied the TCR beta repertoires. The authors sequenced eight donors, of whom seven were HCMV-seropositive and one was seronegative. Expanded clones of NKG2C+ T cells had an unclear HCMV specificity.

The clonotype comes from a man in his fifties who received an inactivated influenza vaccine. The chain recombines TRBV9 with TRBJ2-3, with D perhaps matching TRBD1 (6 bases). Specimen: PBMCs from blood, collected on the day of vaccination. This chain's CDR3 is CASRDPGVTDTQYF. For the CDR3, the DNA is TGTGCCAGCAGGGATCCAGGGGTGACAGATACGCAGTATTTT.